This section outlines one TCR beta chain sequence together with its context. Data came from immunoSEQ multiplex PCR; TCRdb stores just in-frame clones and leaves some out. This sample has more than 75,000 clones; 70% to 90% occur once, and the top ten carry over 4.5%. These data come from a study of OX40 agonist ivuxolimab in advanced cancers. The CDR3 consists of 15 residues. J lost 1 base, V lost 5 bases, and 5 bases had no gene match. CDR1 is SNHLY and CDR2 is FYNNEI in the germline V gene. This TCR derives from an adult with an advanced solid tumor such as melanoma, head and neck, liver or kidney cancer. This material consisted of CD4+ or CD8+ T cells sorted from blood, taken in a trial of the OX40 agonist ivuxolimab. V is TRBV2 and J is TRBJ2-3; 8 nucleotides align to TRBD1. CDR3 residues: CASSSDRGRTDTQYF. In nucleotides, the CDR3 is TGTGCCAGCAGTTCTGACAGGGGTCGCACAGATACGCAGTATTTT. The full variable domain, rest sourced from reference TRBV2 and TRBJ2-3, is EPEVTQTPSHQVTQMGQEVILRCVPISNHLYFYWYRQILGQKVEFLVSFYNNEISEKSEIFDDQFSVERPDGSNFTLKIRSTKLEDSAMYFCASSSDRGRTDTQYFGPGTRLTVL.